A single sample gave rise to the 27 T cell receptor beta chains below, sequenced in a study of PD-1 blockade in classical Hodgkin lymphoma. TCRdb's table, derived via immunoSEQ multiplex PCR, lists solely in-frame clones and lacks some. The data contain 50,000 or so clones, around 76% of them singletons. The time point here: cycle 4 day 1 (C4D1), after around six weeks of nivolumab. Every single patient, without exception, relapsed after autologous stem cell transplantation, and brentuximab vedotin exposure varied. The sample consisted of peripheral blood mononuclear cells (PBMCs), taken before the fourth cycle of nivolumab. The receptors stem from a human donor with classical Hodgkin lymphoma.

This clone was detected many times. The J gene is TRBJ2-3, the V gene TRBV5-1, with TRBD2 identical over 15 bases. CDR3 length: 16 residues. Trimming removed 3 bases from V and 6 bases from J; junction bases left unmatched: 5. CDR1 is SGHRS and CDR2 is YFSETQ in the germline V gene. DNA of the CDR3: TGCGCCAGCAGCTCCACGGGACTAGCGGGAGGTGATACGCAGTATTTT. Translated: CASSSTGLAGGDTQYF.

V usage is TRBV6-5 and J usage is TRBJ2-7; 7 nucleotides match TRBD2. Germline CDR1 reads MNHEY; CDR2 reads SVGAGI. CDR3 length: 12 amino acids. The trim removed 8 bases at V and 8 bases at J, leaving 9 bases unmatched. The CDR3 DNA is TGTGCCAGCTCCGCTGGCGGGAGCAAGCAGTACTTC. Amino acid sequence: CASSAGGSKQYF.

The CDR3 loop reads CASSFWGEDNEQFF. The CDR3 region has the DNA TGCGCCAGCAGCTTCTGGGGGGAGGACAATGAGCAGTTCTTC. This sequence joins TRBV5-1 and TRBJ2-1; a weak D match, TRBD2 (6 bases). The germline V gene has CDR1 SGHRS and CDR2 YFSETQ. This CDR3 comprises 14 residues. V lost 2 bases and J lost 5, with 11 bases in between.

The rearrangement uses TRBV27 and TRBJ2-7; TRBD1 aligns across 7 bases. This CDR3 is 16 amino acids long. CDR1 MNHEY and CDR2 SMNVEV come from the germline V gene (reference sequence). V trimming: 5 bases; J trimming: 7 bases; junction bases outside the gene matches: 17. The CDR3: CASSPRTGFDTLEQYF. The CDR3 DNA reads TGTGCCAGCAGTCCTAGGACAGGTTTTGATACTTTGGAGCAGTACTTC.

This chain connects TRBV7-9 to TRBJ2-7; 7 bases fit TRBD2. The CDR3 length is 13 residues. CDR1 and CDR2 from the germline V gene are SEHNR and FQNEAQ (reference sequence). V was clipped by 3 bases and J by 4 bases; unmatched bases: 3. Here the CDR3 DNA reads TGTGCCAGCAGCTTCGGGGGGAGGTACGAGCAGTACTTC. As protein: CASSFGGRYEQYF.

This chain joins TRBV5-1 and TRBJ2-2; D gene unclear. Between the trimmed V and J ends, which lost 2 bases and 4 bases, there was a span of 0 bases. There are 11 residues in the CDR3. Germline loops: CDR1 SGHRS, CDR2 YFSETQ. CDR3 nucleotides: TGCGCCAGCAGCTTCACCGGGGAGCTGTTTTTT. It specifies CASSFTGELFF.

The CDR3 nucleotides are TGTGCCAGCAGCCAAGGCGCCGGACAGGTCTCCACCGGGGAGCTGTTTTTT. Its protein product is CASSQGAGQVSTGELFF. V is TRBV14 and J is TRBJ2-2; 7 positions match TRBD1. The junction had 9 bases not matched to a gene; V was cut back by 1 base and J by 4 bases. CDR3 length equals 17 residues. CDR1 is SGHDN, CDR2 FVKESK, per germline.

This chain uses TRBV6-6 with TRBJ1-3; D not resolved. The CDR3 covers 12 residues. Germline CDR1 reads MNHNY; CDR2 reads SVGAGI (reference sequence). V was shortened by 6 bases and J by 2 bases, with 5 bases between the two germline ends. The CDR3, as DNA: TGTGCCAGCAGCTCACCTGGAAACACCATATATTTT. Protein sequence: CASSSPGNTIYF.

CDR3 sequence reads: CAISEGLSPYEQYF. CDR3 nucleotides: TGTGCCATCAGTGAAGGACTTTCCCCCTACGAGCAGTACTTC. This chain joins TRBV10-3 and TRBJ2-7, with a possible D match to TRBD2 (5 bases). The CDR3 sequence is 14 residues long. Between the trimmed V and J ends, which lost 3 bases and 2 bases, there was a span of 11 bases. In germline, CDR1 is ENHRY, CDR2 SYGVKD.

J is TRBJ2-1 and V is TRBV7-6; D is uncertain. Trimming took off 3 bases at V and 6 bases at J, with 9 bases between the two ends. Germline V gene data show CDR1 as SGHVS and CDR2 as FNYEAQ. The CDR3 is made up of 13 amino acids. CDR3 residues: CASSLQMSNEQFF. The CDR3 DNA is TGTGCCAGCAGCTTGCAAATGTCCAATGAGCAGTTCTTC.

V gene TRBV7-9 combines with J gene TRBJ2-2; D uncertain. Germline lookup yields CDR1 SEHNR and CDR2 FQNEAQ (reference sequence). V lost 4 bases, J lost 6 bases, and 9 bases lay in between. The CDR3 covers 13 residues. The CDR3 is CASSSNFAGELFF. The CDR3 DNA reads as TGTGCCAGCAGCTCCAACTTCGCCGGGGAGCTGTTTTTT.

This rearrangement joins TRBV6-5 to TRBJ2-3; no reliable D call. CDR3 length equals 14 residues. From germline, CDR1 is MNHEY and CDR2 SVGAGI. V lost 7 bases, J lost 5 bases, and 16 bases lay in between. CDR3 loop: CASTLTAGGDTQYF. The CDR3 DNA reads TGTGCCAGCACCCTTACCGCTGGCGGAGATACGCAGTATTTT.

This rearrangement joins TRBV4-2 to TRBJ2-3; 11 bases are shared with TRBD2. CDR3 length: 17 amino acids. J was trimmed by 0 bases and V by 4 bases; bases with no gene match: 6. CDR1 LGHNA and CDR2 YNFKEQ come from the germline V gene. CDR3 in DNA: TGTGCCAGCAGCCCCCCTACTAGCGGGGGAAGCACAGATACGCAGTATTTT. It encodes CASSPPTSGGSTDTQYF.

The chain couples TRBV4-2 to TRBJ1-1, with D hard to call. V was pared by 1 base and J by 11 bases, with 8 bases between. This CDR3 region has 11 residues. CDR1 is LGHNA, CDR2 YNFKEQ, per germline. CDR3 protein: CASSQGGQAFF. For the CDR3, the DNA is TGTGCCAGCAGCCAAGGAGGGCAGGCTTTCTTT.

The rearrangement uses TRBV2 and TRBJ2-7; D unresolved. The germline V gene encodes CDR1 SNHLY and CDR2 FYNNEI. The CDR3 sequence is 13 residues long. Trimming removed 8 bases at V and 6 bases at J, with 17 bases between. CDR3 sequence reads: CASGLHPRGEQYF. In DNA, the CDR3 is TGTGCCAGCGGCCTGCACCCCCGAGGCGAGCAGTACTTC.

The chain has TRBV7-3 and TRBJ2-7; D may be TRBD1 (7 bases). This CDR3 region has 13 residues. Trimming stripped 0 bases from V and 11 bases from J, with 14 bases between. Germline V CDR1 and CDR2: SGHTA, FQGTGA. CDR3 sequence: CASSLTEGAGKYF. CDR3 in DNA: TGTGCCAGCAGCTTAACGGAGGGGGCAGGGAAGTACTTC.

This chain connects TRBV19 to TRBJ1-2; possible D gene TRBD1, 5 bases. The germline V gene has CDR1 LNHDA and CDR2 SQIVND (reference sequence). This CDR3 comprises 13 residues. Between the trimmed V and J ends, which lost 6 bases and 8 bases, there was a span of 16 bases. CDR3 residues: CASSAGTTSGYTF. The CDR3 DNA reads as TGTGCCAGTAGCGCCGGGACCACCTCCGGCTACACCTTC.

The chain employs TRBV9 and TRBJ2-2, with TRBD1 matching 9 bases. The V gene end was trimmed by 4 bases and the J gene end by 3 bases; junction bases not matched to a gene: 7. This CDR3 has 16 amino acids. Germline lookup yields CDR1 SGDLS and CDR2 YYNGEE. DNA for the CDR3: TGTGCCAGCAGCCCATTACAGGGGGCAGACACCGGGGAGCTGTTTTTT. It specifies CASSPLQGADTGELFF.

This clone was detected once. The chain couples TRBV10-3 to TRBJ2-3; no definite D call. This CDR3 has 12 residues. Germline CDR1 and CDR2: ENHRY and SYGVKD. Trimming cost V 10 bases and J 3 bases, with 11 bases left between them. For the CDR3, the DNA is TGTGCCACAAAAGGGCCAACAGATACGCAGTATTTT. It translates to CATKGPTDTQYF.

This clone was seen just once. The V gene is TRBV29-1, the J gene TRBJ2-5; no firm D call. V was cut by 0 bases and J by 5 bases, with 10 bases left in between. Germline lookup yields CDR1 SQVTM and CDR2 ANQGSEA. CDR3 size: 13 residues. The CDR3 loop reads CSVEEERTETQYF. DNA of the CDR3: TGCAGCGTTGAAGAGGAGAGAACGGAGACCCAGTACTTC.

This clone was picked up a small number of times. The chain couples TRBV28 to TRBJ2-7; 8 bases are shared with TRBD1. There are 14 residues in the CDR3. Trimming cost V 3 bases and J 5 bases; bases outside gene matches: 6. Germline CDR1 reads MDHEN; CDR2 reads SYDVKM. CDR3 nucleotide sequence: TGTGCCAGCAGTTTTGACGCAGGGGGCCACGAGCAGTACTTC. Translated: CASSFDAGGHEQYF.

The V and J genes are TRBV6-4 and TRBJ2-2; the match to TRBD1 covers 7 bases. Germline CDR1 and CDR2: MRHNA and SNTAGT. The CDR3 loop spans 16 amino acids. Trimming removed 5 bases from V and 0 bases from J; junction bases left unmatched: 6. The CDR3 loop is CASSLGGYANTGELFF. The CDR3 DNA reads TGTGCCAGCAGTTTAGGGGGCTACGCGAACACCGGGGAGCTGTTTTTT.

This chain uses TRBV18 with TRBJ1-4, with a weak D call TRBD1 (5 bases). CDR3 length equals 14 residues. Per the germline V gene, CDR1 is KGHSH and CDR2 is LQKENI. V gave up 6 bases and J gave up 6 bases, with 14 bases separating them. The CDR3 here is CASSSTVIYEKLFF. The CDR3 nucleotides are TGTGCCAGCTCGTCGACAGTGATATATGAAAAACTGTTTTTT.

As concerns this clone: This sample includes further DNA sequences coding for the same CDR3. This chain uses TRBV7-8 with TRBJ2-7; D ambiguous. V gave up 5 bases and J gave up 4 bases, with 6 bases separating them. Germline V gene data show CDR1 as SGHVS and CDR2 as FQNEAQ. The CDR3 length is 11 residues. CDR3 in amino acids: CASSPQYEQYF. CDR3 nucleotides: TGTGCCAGCAGCCCTCAATACGAGCAGTACTTC. Supplemented by reference TRBV7-8 and TRBJ2-7, the full variable domain reads GAGVSQSPRYKVAKRGQDVALRCDPISGHVSLFWYQQALGQGPEFLTYFQNEAQLDKSGLPSDRFFAERPEGSVSTLKIQRTQQEDSAVYLCASSPQYEQYFGPGTRLTVT.

The chain uses TRBV19 and TRBJ1-6, with 9 nucleotides matching TRBD1. The CDR3 covers 14 residues. Germline V gene lookup returns CDR1 LNHDA and CDR2 SQIVND (reference sequence). V lost 3 bases and J lost 10; bases outside the gene matches: 4. CDR3 sequence reads: CASSMGQGKSPLHF. The DNA of the CDR3 is TGTGCCAGTAGTATGGGACAGGGTAAATCACCCCTCCACTTT.

This clone was counted a single time. The chain carries TRBV28 and TRBJ2-7, with no clear D. This CDR3 spans 14 amino acids. V lost 3 bases to trimming and J lost 0 bases, with 9 bases between them. Germline CDR1 reads MDHEN; CDR2 reads SYDVKM. The CDR3 protein is CASSFGKASYEQYF. CDR3 DNA: TGTGCCAGCAGTTTCGGCAAGGCCTCCTACGAGCAGTACTTC.

V gene TRBV15 combines with J gene TRBJ1-5; perhaps TRBD1 as D (5 bases). This CDR3 contains 14 residues. Trimming took 3 bases from V and 3 from J, leaving 9 bases between them. Germline CDR1 is LNHNV and CDR2 is YYDKDF (reference sequence). The CDR3 here is CATSRGGVNQPQHF. The CDR3 region has the DNA TGTGCCACCAGCAGGGGGGGGGTCAATCAGCCCCAGCATTTT.